This TCR beta chain was sequenced during a study of blood T cell repertoires in COVID-19. Notes on this clone: A junction boundary mismatches the germline segment, possibly from a read error.

Generated by immunoSEQ multiplex PCR, the TCRdb table keeps only in-frame clones and is missing some. This repertoire shows 140,000 or so clones, around 84% found once; its top ten account for approximately 8.9%. Patients of the Seattle cohort, enrolled during active infection, were followed longitudinally. The sample comprised peripheral blood. The sequence derives from a man younger than 45 with COVID-19, enrolled during active disease.

Here the CDR3 reads CASSYLTGGTGELFF. CDR3 coding DNA: TGTGCTAGCAGCTACTTGACAGGAGGTACCGGGGAGCTGTTTTTT. The rearrangement uses TRBV7-7 and TRBJ2-2, with D possibly being TRBD1 (6 bases). Germline CDR1 and CDR2: SSHAT and FNYEAQ (reference sequence). The CDR3 is 15 amino acids.